This TCR beta chain is from a study of immune evolution from preneoplasia to lung adenocarcinoma. Sequencing was performed with immunoSEQ multiplex PCR; in TCRdb, only in-frame clones are kept and a portion is missing. The data hold about 2,300 clones, with more than 60% observed a single time. The J segment lost 2 bases and the V segment lost 8 bases, leaving 12 bases of the junction unmatched. The length of the CDR3 is 15 residues. The V gene's germline CDR1 is MDHEN and CDR2 SYDVKM. The rearrangement uses TRBV28 and TRBJ2-7; 7 nucleotides match TRBD1. This sequence was found in a person aged 65 to 85 with lung adenocarcinoma. The specimen sequenced was FFPE adjacent normal lung tissue. DNA for the CDR3: TGTGCCAGCGGATGGACCCGGGACAGTCCCTACGAGCAGTACTTC. Residues: CASGWTRDSPYEQYF.